This T cell receptor beta chain was recorded in a study of shared clonotypes between healthy human individuals. Per the germline V gene, CDR1 is MDHEN and CDR2 is SYDVKM. Trimming shortened V by 4 bases and J by 0 bases, and 13 bases separated the two germline ends. This CDR3 is built from 16 residues. TCRdb's copy holds only in-frame clones and misses some; the assay was immunoSEQ multiplex PCR. Of hundreds of thousands of clones in the sample, around 75% were seen once. General study results and limits: Sampling covered blood only; tissue repertoires likely differ.

Note on this clone: Its antigen remains unknown. The same CDR3 can be traced to other DNA sequences in this sample.

The chain employs TRBV28 and TRBJ2-4, with D possibly being TRBD2 (6 bases). Sequences were obtained from PBMCs. The clonotype was recovered from a woman aged 40 to 50 in good health. Some clones in this sample may be carry-over from other donors' samples. The CDR3 reads CASSSGGELAKNIQYF. The CDR3 coding sequence is TGTGCCAGCAGTTCAGGCGGGGAGCTAGCCAAAAACATTCAGTACTTC.